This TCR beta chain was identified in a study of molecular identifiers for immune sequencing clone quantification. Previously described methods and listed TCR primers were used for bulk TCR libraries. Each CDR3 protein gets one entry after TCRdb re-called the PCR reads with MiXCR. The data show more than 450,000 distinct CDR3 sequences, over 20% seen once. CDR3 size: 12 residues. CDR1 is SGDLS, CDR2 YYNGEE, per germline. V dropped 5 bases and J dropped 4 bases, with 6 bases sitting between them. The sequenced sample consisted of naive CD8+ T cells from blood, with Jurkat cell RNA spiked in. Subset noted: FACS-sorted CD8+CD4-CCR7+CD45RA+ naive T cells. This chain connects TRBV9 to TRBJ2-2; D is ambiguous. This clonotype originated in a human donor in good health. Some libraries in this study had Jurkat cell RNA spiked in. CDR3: CASRRATGELFF. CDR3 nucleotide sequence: TGTGCCAGCAGACGAGCCACCGGGGAGCTGTTTTTT. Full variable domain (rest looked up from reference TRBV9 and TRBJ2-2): DSGVTQTPKHLITATGQRVTLRCSPRSGDLSVYWYQQSLDQGLQFLIQYYNGEERAKGNILERFSAQQFPDLHSELNLSSLELGDSALYFCASRRATGELFFGEGSRLTVL.